The entry that follows covers one T cell receptor beta chain sequence. Its antigen is still unknown. No per-base quality is available; no much larger clone lies one base away. The sample's time point label, decoded: about 28 days (+/-7) after the second vaccine dose. AZD1222 recipients given second doses at about 4 weeks or at about 12 weeks were pooled, since spike-specific TCR depth and breadth were not found to differ between the two schedules. Vaccinee samples were obtained from the UK trials COV001 and COV002, which included a single-blind randomized controlled phase 2/3 trial of AZD1222 (ChAdOx1 nCoV-19) in healthy adults. For TCRbeta chain sequencing, PBMC samples from trial participants were taken at day 0 and at day 28 after the second dose. This entry is derived from a study of T cell responses to AZD1222 COVID-19 vaccine (dated by TCRdb to the early 2020s). In terms of the full investigation: A total of just over 230 trial participants underwent TCR sequencing, of whom nearly 210 had received two doses of AZD1222 and around 25 had received two doses of the MenACWY control vaccine. Enrollment into the trials was organized by age into subgroups of 18-55, 56-69 and 70-plus years, and those subgroups contained approximately 150, 30 and 60 TCR-sequenced participants, respectively. Paper-wide results and their limitations: Epitopes outside the regions mutated in the B.1.351 and B.1.1.7 variants were reportedly recognized by nearly half of the unique spike-specific TCRs. Conclusions about previously exposed vaccinees are limited because only six or seven AZD1222 recipients were SARS-CoV-2 seropositive at baseline. Participants were mostly white British, with more females than males. The authors suggested clonal diversity may have been underestimated. The 56-69-year group was small, and its depth increase did not reach significance, likely because of low power. The whole spike protein was spanned by vaccine-associated CD4 TCRs, and dominant responses were seen in regions 160-218 and 743-854. A significant rise in spike-specific TCR breadth and depth was observed after two AZD1222 doses relative to day 0 and relative to MenACWY recipients. Because no day 14 peak-response samples were available, the repertoires could be characterized only after the peak T cell response.

The CDR3, cysteine through phenylalanine, is 14 amino acids long. Here the CDR3 DNA is all that survives: 42 bases in frame from base 1. V lost 3 bases and J lost 8 bases; the stretch between them is 13 bases long. CDR1 KGHSH and CDR2 LQKENI were looked up in the germline V gene. The CDR3 regions of human TCRbeta chains were analyzed by immunosequencing. On the study's bioinformatics: Repertoire TCRs were checked for matches against a reference library of SARS-CoV-2-specific TCRs that had been generated using the MIRA antigen-specificity platform. Breadth was defined as the fraction of unique TCRs that were SARS-CoV-2-associated. Depth was defined as the fraction of total T cells that were SARS-CoV-2-associated. Using the MIRA data, each spike-specific TCR was assigned both to the spike region to which the TCR was reactive and to a CD4 or CD8 class. Log10-transformed breadth and depth values were compared by one-way ANOVA with Sidak's multiple comparisons tests. TCRdb took this table from immuneACCESS and kept in-frame rearrangements with V and J called. Such tables lack part of the clones; where checked against another copy, unresolved V genes explain under half of the gap, and the rest is unexplained. That table supplies the V and J calls and clone size; D and trimming were determined from the DNA. This sample gives about 80,000 clones in total; approximately 83% of them show up just once. The ten largest clones represent about 9.4% of the sample.

Sample: peripheral blood, taken 28 days after the second AZD1222 dose. This sequence originates from an adult who received the AZD1222 COVID-19 vaccine. Recombination linked TRBV18 to TRBJ1-4; confidence is insufficient to name the D gene. The DNA reads as follows: TGTGCCAGCTCACCTTACCCTATTGGGGAAAAACTGTTTTTT. Its protein reads: CASSPYPIGEKLFF.